This TCR beta chain was recorded in a study of shared clonotypes between healthy human individuals. Study conclusions and caveats: What rarefaction showed was incomplete sorted-subset sequencing despite large depth.

V was shortened by 4 bases and J by 0 bases, with 13 bases between the two germline ends. This CDR3 has 15 amino acids. Germline V gene data show CDR1 as MNHEY and CDR2 as SMNVEV (reference sequence). The repertoire was sequenced with immunoSEQ multiplex PCR; TCRdb's copy has only in-frame clones and lacks some. The sample yields roughly 570,000 clones, roughly 98% seen once. Positively selected for CCR7, the CD45RO-negative cells used as naive CD8 cells excluded terminally differentiated effector memory CD45RA+ cells. In the case of this clone: As yet, its antigen is unknown.

The J gene is TRBJ2-7, the V gene TRBV27; D might be TRBD2 (6 bases). The TCR was taken from a man in his thirties or forties in good health. The sequencing input was naive CD8+ T cells sorted from blood. The CDR3 bases are TGTGCCAGCAGTTGGGACTTCCCGAGCTCCTACGAGCAGTACTTC. Amino acids: CASSWDFPSSYEQYF.